This T cell receptor (beta chain) originates from a study of cytomegalovirus exposure and HLA in healthy donors. This PCR relied on a set of 60 Vbeta primers and 13 Jbeta primers. This table comes from immunoSEQ multiplex PCR, and its TCRdb copy is limited to in-frame clones, with some not included. The sample includes some 110,000 clones, just under 75% seen only once; the top ten take 4.5% to 5%. Germline assignment: CDR1 MNHEY and CDR2 SVGAGI. The V end lost 7 bases, the J end lost 5 bases, and 12 bases lay between the germline ends. CDR3 length: 13 residues. Sequences were obtained from PBMCs. V and J are TRBV6-5 and TRBJ1-5; no firm D call. The receptor was isolated from a man in his 60s in good health and CMV-seropositive. CDR3 loop: CASTSSVDQPQHF. DNA for the CDR3: TGTGCCAGCACCTCCAGTGTGGATCAGCCCCAGCATTTT.